Listed below are T cell receptor beta chains from one sample, sequenced in a study of T cell responses to AZD1222 COVID-19 vaccine. Data came from immunoSEQ multiplex PCR; TCRdb stores just in-frame clones and leaves some out. The table lists around 160,000 clones, approximately 90% of them singletons. The sequencing used peripheral blood, collected on day 0 of AZD1222 vaccination. The receptors come from an adult in good health. The CDR3 runs from the conserved cysteine through the conserved F or W.

cdr3_aa | j_call | v_call
CASSVQETQYF | TRBJ2-5 | TRBV12-3/TRBV12-4
CASSLTQGGGEKLFF | TRBJ1-4 | TRBV6-5
CASSPEASGGLAQYF | TRBJ2-5 | TRBV18
CASSLRGNTEAFF | TRBJ1-1 | TRBV19
CASFRSGYRQAFSSYNEQFF | TRBJ2-1 | TRBV21-1
CASSVKREVREKLFF | TRBJ1-4 | TRBV19
CSAVAPEGRARQFF | TRBJ2-1 | TRBV29-1
CASSPGGGPPGELFF | TRBJ2-2 | TRBV5-4
CASSQDRRLYF | TRBJ2-7 | TRBV7-9
CASSLGAGNEQFF | TRBJ2-1 | TRBV5-1
CASSLAFVGTSSPLHF | TRBJ1-6 | TRBV11-2
CASTKHTNTEAFF | TRBJ1-1 | TRBV6-5
CASSQGSDRVQPQHF | TRBJ1-5 | TRBV3-1/TRBV3-2
CASSLEGDRNEQFF | TRBJ2-1 | TRBV7-9
CASSKGHPGSVYGYTF | TRBJ1-2 | TRBV7-2
CATAPGDREAYEQYF | TRBJ2-7 | TRBV23-1
CASSQLLTRGVGDTQYF | TRBJ2-3 | TRBV4-1
CASKERGTDTQYF | TRBJ2-3 | TRBV5-1
CASSILAGSSYEQYF | TRBJ2-7 | TRBV5-5
CASSTGDTYNEQFF | TRBJ2-1 | TRBV9
CATSRDQGRAQPQHF | TRBJ1-5 | TRBV15
CASSRGDRDFSGNTIYF | TRBJ1-3 | TRBV4-3
CASGLATGGNQPQHF | TRBJ1-5 | TRBV12-5
CASSSKWTRWIRNTIYF | TRBJ1-3 | TRBV13
CASSLPADYNSPLHF | TRBJ1-6 | TRBV28
CASSLGAGGPNEKLFF | TRBJ1-4 | TRBV7-7
CASSMWENNEQFF | TRBJ2-1 | TRBV19
CASSIARLTDEQYF | TRBJ2-7 | TRBV19
CASSQDRTVYIQYF | TRBJ2-4 | TRBV3-1/TRBV3-2
CASSFGTGGASYNEQFF | TRBJ2-1 | TRBV28
CASSPVFLTGVRTEAFF | TRBJ1-1 | TRBV18
CASSLAGEADTQYF | TRBJ2-3 | TRBV7-6
CASRGAGSTDTQYF | TRBJ2-3 | TRBV5-1
CASTPARDSSPLHF | TRBJ1-6 | TRBV28
CASSLDGGGTDTQYF | TRBJ2-3 | TRBV11-2
CASSLTSGMLNEQFF | TRBJ2-1 | TRBV7-2
CASSMRLAGVTYEQYF | TRBJ2-7 | TRBV19
CASSPPGENSPLHF | TRBJ1-6 | TRBV28
CASTPSGLAASYNEQFF | TRBJ2-1 | TRBV6-2/TRBV6-3
CASSLGGWNQPQHF | TRBJ1-5 | TRBV19
CASSFERSGANVLTF | TRBJ2-6 | TRBV13
CASSADGRDSQETQYF | TRBJ2-5 | TRBV19